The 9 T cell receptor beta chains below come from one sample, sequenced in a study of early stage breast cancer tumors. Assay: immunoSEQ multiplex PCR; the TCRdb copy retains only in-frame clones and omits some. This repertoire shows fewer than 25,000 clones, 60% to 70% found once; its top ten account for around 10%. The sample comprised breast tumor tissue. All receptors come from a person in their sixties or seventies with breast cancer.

In nucleotides, the CDR3 is TGTGCCAGCTCATCAAAAGGACAGGGGTCTCCCTACGAGCAGTACTTC. It translates to CASSSKGQGSPYEQYF. The J gene is TRBJ2-7, the V gene TRBV18; 9 nucleotides line up with TRBD1. This CDR3 is built from 16 residues. The J segment lost 2 bases and the V segment lost 5 bases, leaving 10 bases of the junction unmatched. Germline CDR1 KGHSH, CDR2 LQKENI.

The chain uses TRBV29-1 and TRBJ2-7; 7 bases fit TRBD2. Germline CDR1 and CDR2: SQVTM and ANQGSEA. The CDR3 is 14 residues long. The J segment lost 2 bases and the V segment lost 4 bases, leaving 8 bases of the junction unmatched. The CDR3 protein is CSVGRGSLPYEQYF. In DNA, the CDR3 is TGCAGCGTTGGGCGCGGGAGTCTCCCCTACGAGCAGTACTTC.

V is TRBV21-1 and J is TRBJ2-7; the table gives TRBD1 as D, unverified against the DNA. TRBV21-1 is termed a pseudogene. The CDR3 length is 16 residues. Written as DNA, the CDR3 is TGTGCCAGCAGCAGACTAACGGGACAGGCCTCCTACGAGCAGTACTTC. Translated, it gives CASSRLTGQASYEQYF.

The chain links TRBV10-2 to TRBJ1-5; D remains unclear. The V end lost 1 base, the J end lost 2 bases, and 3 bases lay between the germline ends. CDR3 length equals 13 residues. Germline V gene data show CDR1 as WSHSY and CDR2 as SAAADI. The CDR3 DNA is TGCGCCAGCAGTGAGTGGCGCAATCAGCCCCAGCATTTT. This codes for CASSEWRNQPQHF.

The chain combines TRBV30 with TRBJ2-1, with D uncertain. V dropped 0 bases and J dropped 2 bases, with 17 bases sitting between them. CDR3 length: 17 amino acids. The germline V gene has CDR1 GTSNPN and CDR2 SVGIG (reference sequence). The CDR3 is CAWSVPPLGVTYNEQFF. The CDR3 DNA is TGTGCCTGGAGTGTACCACCCCTGGGCGTAACCTACAATGAGCAGTTCTTC.

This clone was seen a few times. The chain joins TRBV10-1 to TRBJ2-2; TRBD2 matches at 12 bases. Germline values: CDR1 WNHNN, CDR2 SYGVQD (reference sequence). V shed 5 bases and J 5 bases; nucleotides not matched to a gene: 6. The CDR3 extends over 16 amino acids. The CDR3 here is CASSSGLAGWTGELFF. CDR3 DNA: TGCGCCAGCAGTAGTGGACTAGCGGGATGGACCGGGGAGCTGTTTTTT.

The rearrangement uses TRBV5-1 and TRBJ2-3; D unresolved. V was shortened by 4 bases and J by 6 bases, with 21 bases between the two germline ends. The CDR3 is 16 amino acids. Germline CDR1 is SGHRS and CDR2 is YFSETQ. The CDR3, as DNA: TGCGCCAGCAGCCCAACCTTAAGCACTGTATGGGATACGCAGTATTTT. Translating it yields CASSPTLSTVWDTQYF.

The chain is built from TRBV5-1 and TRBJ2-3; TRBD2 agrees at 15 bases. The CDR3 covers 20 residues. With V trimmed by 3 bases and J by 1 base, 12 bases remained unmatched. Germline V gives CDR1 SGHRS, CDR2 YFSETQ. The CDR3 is CASSWGLAGGHNLGTDTQYF. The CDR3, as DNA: TGCGCCAGCAGCTGGGGACTAGCGGGAGGCCACAATCTGGGCACAGATACGCAGTATTTT.

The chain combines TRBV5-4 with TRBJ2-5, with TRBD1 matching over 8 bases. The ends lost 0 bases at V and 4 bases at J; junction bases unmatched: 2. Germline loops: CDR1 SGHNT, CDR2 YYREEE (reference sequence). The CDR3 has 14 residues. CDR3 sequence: CASSLVGTGETQYF. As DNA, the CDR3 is TGTGCCAGCAGCTTGGTCGGGACAGGAGAGACCCAGTACTTC.